The entry that follows covers one TCR beta chain sequence. V shed 7 bases, J shed 10 bases, and the junction held 12 bases outside the gene matches. Germline V CDR1 and CDR2: SNHLY, FYNNEI. This CDR3 is built from 13 residues. The table came from immunoSEQ multiplex PCR; TCRdb's copy has only in-frame clones and leaves some out. The sample has about 180,000 clones; 75% to 90% are singletons. The sample belongs to a study of blood T cell repertoires in COVID-19. Turning to the study itself: Donors in the United States, Italy and Spain gave samples during acute or convalescent COVID-19. T cells, B-cell-depleted T cells, or PBMCs supplied cDNA or gDNA.

Patients of the Seattle cohort, enrolled during active infection, were followed longitudinally. V is TRBV2 and J is TRBJ1-1, with 7 bases aligning to TRBD1. The sequenced sample consisted of peripheral blood. The receptor was isolated from a woman between 65 and 79 years old with COVID-19, enrolled during active disease. This CDR3 is CASKSTGTLGAFF. The DNA of the CDR3 is TGTGCCAGCAAATCGACAGGGACTCTCGGAGCTTTCTTT.